This passage covers 12 T cell receptor beta chains from one sample sequenced in a study of cytomegalovirus exposure and HLA in healthy donors. Both 60 Vbeta primers and 13 Jbeta primers went into the PCR. This table comes from immunoSEQ multiplex PCR, and its TCRdb copy is limited to in-frame clones, with some not included. The table has roughly 140,000 clones, around 80% seen once. Sample: PBMCs. Every receptor here comes from a female donor in good health and CMV-seronegative.

The V call is TRBV5-1, the J call TRBJ2-5, with 11 bases identical to TRBD2. The J call may be incorrect, as the DNA end agrees better with TRBJ2-7. From germline, CDR1 is SGHRS and CDR2 YFSETQ. The CDR3 sequence is 17 residues long. The CDR3, as DNA: TGCGCCAGCAGCTTGGTGGCCACTAGCGGGAGATCCTACGAGCAGTACTTC. It translates to CASSLVATSGRSYEQYF.

This chain connects TRBV15 to TRBJ1-1; tentatively, D is TRBD1 (5 bases). Germline CDR1 and CDR2: LNHNV and YYDKDF (reference sequence). With 4 bases removed from V and 1 base from J, the gap between germline ends came to 7 bases. The CDR3 runs 13 residues. The CDR3 coding sequence is TGTGCCACCAGCATTAGGGGGAACACTGAAGCTTTCTTT. Its protein is CATSIRGNTEAFF.

V gene TRBV7-2 combines with J gene TRBJ1-2; perhaps TRBD1 as D (5 bases). The CDR3 extends over 16 amino acids. V was clipped by 2 bases and J by 7 bases, with 20 bases between them. Germline values: CDR1 SGHTA, CDR2 FQGNSA. The DNA for the CDR3 is TGTGCCAGCAGCTTATCGGCAGGGTACTCACCCTTTGGCTACACCTTC. The encoded protein is CASSLSAGYSPFGYTF.

The genes are TRBV19 and TRBJ1-2; D possibly corresponds to TRBD1 (6 bases). This CDR3 has 15 residues. Trimming pared 4 bases from V and 4 bases from J, leaving 16 bases between. From germline, CDR1 is LNHDA and CDR2 SQIVND (reference sequence). DNA of the CDR3: TGTGCCAGTAGTACCCTAACAGGGCCCCTCTATGGCTACACCTTC. It codes for CASSTLTGPLYGYTF.

Only one count was recorded for this clone. The CDR3 spells CASRGLAGETQYF. CDR3 DNA: TGTGCCAGCAGAGGACTAGCGGGAGAGACCCAGTACTTC. This chain uses TRBV6-1 with TRBJ2-5; 11 positions match TRBD2. This CDR3 contains 13 residues. The ends lost 6 bases at V and 4 bases at J; junction bases unmatched: 1. Per the germline V gene, CDR1 is MNHNS and CDR2 is SASEGT.

The J gene is TRBJ1-2, the V gene TRBV19; weak D call: TRBD1 (5 bases). Germline assignment: CDR1 LNHDA and CDR2 SQIVND (reference sequence). This CDR3 region has 12 residues. V was shortened by 3 bases and J by 10 bases, with 12 bases between the two germline ends. CDR3 protein: CASSISGEDYTF. CDR3 DNA: TGTGCCAGTAGTATTTCGGGGGAGGACTACACCTTC.

The chain joins TRBV2 to TRBJ2-2; possibly TRBD2 for D (5 bases). There are 13 residues in the CDR3. Deletions cut 6 bases from V and 7 bases from J, with 12 bases between. Germline CDR1 reads SNHLY; CDR2 reads FYNNEI. This CDR3 is CASSAGLVGELFF. The CDR3 DNA follows: TGTGCCAGCAGCGCCGGACTGGTCGGGGAGCTGTTTTTT.

This clone showed up just a few times. The J gene is TRBJ1-1, the V gene TRBV7-9; TRBD1 is a possible D gene (5 bases). CDR1 is SEHNR and CDR2 is FQNEAQ in the germline V gene (reference sequence). The V gene lost 2 bases and the J gene lost 3 bases, with 7 bases spanning the gap. The CDR3 is 13 residues long. The CDR3 region has the DNA TGTGCCAGCAGCTTACAGGGCGACACTGAAGCTTTCTTT. It yields the protein CASSLQGDTEAFF.

The chain recombines TRBV2 with TRBJ2-3; 9 positions agree with TRBD2. Germline-derived CDR1 and CDR2 are SNHLY and FYNNEI. The CDR3 is 21 amino acids. J gave up 2 bases and V 2 bases, and 20 bases lay outside the gene matches. Here the CDR3 DNA reads TGTGCCAGCAGTGAATTATTTGGCGGGGGGGCCGAAGGCCCGGTCACAGATACGCAGTATTTT. Translating gives CASSELFGGGAEGPVTDTQYF.

The rearrangement links TRBV18 to TRBJ1-4; D not resolved. Germline V gene lookup returns CDR1 KGHSH and CDR2 LQKENI. Trimming removed 6 bases at V and 3 bases at J, with 14 bases between. The CDR3 length is 15 residues. The CDR3 DNA sequence: TGTGCCAGCTCCACTAGGGTCGGAGCTAATGAAAAACTGTTTTTT. Translation: CASSTRVGANEKLFF.

This sequence joins TRBV28 and TRBJ1-5; 8 positions agree with TRBD1. V was pared by 4 bases and J by 5 bases, with 4 bases of the junction left unmatched. CDR3 length equals 14 residues. Looked up from germline, CDR1 is MDHEN and CDR2 is SYDVKM. The CDR3 reads CASSWTGIDQPQHF. For the CDR3, the DNA is TGTGCCAGCAGTTGGACAGGGATTGATCAGCCCCAGCATTTT.

This chain joins TRBV5-6 and TRBJ1-4; a weak D match, TRBD1 (6 bases). The CDR3 covers 15 residues. In germline, CDR1 is SGHDT, CDR2 YYEEEE. The V and J ends lost 5 bases and 8 bases respectively, with 19 bases between them. The CDR3 region has the DNA TGTGCCAGCAGTGTCCCCGGGACACGGCGCGAAAAACTGTTTTTT. It encodes CASSVPGTRREKLFF.